This TCR beta chain originates from a study of T cell responses to AZD1222 COVID-19 vaccine. General observations from the study: Clonal diversity was possibly underestimated, and the donors were mostly white British, with more females.

The data were produced by immunoSEQ multiplex PCR, yet TCRdb's version contains in-frame clones alone and is incomplete. This sample yields about 88,000 clones, of which around 91% are seen a single time; 5.2% belongs to the top ten. Germline loops: CDR1 MNHEY, CDR2 SMNVEV (reference sequence). This CDR3 spans 15 amino acids. V lost 2 bases to trimming and J lost 6 bases, with 14 bases between them. Points on this clone: The antigen is unknown.

The sample here was peripheral blood, taken on day 0 of MenACWY control vaccination. The receptor's source is an adult in good health. This rearrangement joins TRBV27 to TRBJ2-1; D is perhaps TRBD1 or TRBD2 (5 bases each). The CDR3 DNA sequence: TGTGCCAGCAGTTTAGGGACCCCTGACTTCAATGAGCAGTTCTTC. This translates into CASSLGTPDFNEQFF.